This T cell receptor beta chain was identified in a study of CD8+CD57+ T cells in acquired aplastic anemia. Study-wide background: The DNA of sorted CD4+ and CD8+ cells averaged approximately 3.2 ug. Healthy donor CD4+ samples were sequenced to a depth that averaged roughly 9.9 million reads. Findings and limits, study-wide: Found in both controls and patients were around 29 CD8+ CDR3 sequences. Patients and controls were not found to differ significantly in CD8+ Simpson's diversity.

Germline assignment: CDR1 DFQATT and CDR2 SNEGSKA (reference sequence). The CDR3 runs 13 residues. V shed 6 bases and J 3 bases; nucleotides not matched to a gene: 8. About this clonotype itself: Its antigen is still unknown.

Genomic DNA served as template for TCR beta VDJ and CDR3 profiling. MiXCR, applied by TCRdb to the reads, yields one record per CDR3 protein. This table has about 180,000 distinct CDR3 sequences, under 55% appearing once. The TCR originated in a human donor in good health. Sequencing was carried out using sorted CD4+, CD8+, or CD8+CD57+ T cells (not recorded which) from PBMCs. The chain employs TRBV20-1 and TRBJ2-7; 7 bases are a match to TRBD2. The CDR3 is CSAATGGSYEQYF. The CDR3 nucleotides are TGCAGTGCCGCGACGGGAGGCAGCTACGAGCAGTACTTC.